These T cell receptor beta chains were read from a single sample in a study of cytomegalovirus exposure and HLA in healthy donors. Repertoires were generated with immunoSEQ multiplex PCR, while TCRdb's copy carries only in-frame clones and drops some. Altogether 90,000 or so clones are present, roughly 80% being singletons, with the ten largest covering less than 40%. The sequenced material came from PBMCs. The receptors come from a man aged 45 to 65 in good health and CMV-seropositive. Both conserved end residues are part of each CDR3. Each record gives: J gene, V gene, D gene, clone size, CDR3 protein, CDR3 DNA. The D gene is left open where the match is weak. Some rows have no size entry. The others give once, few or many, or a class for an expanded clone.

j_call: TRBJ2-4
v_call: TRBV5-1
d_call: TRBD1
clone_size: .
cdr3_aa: CASRSTGTGSDIQYF
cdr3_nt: TGCGCCAGCAGATCTACCGGGACAGGGTCTGATATTCAGTACTTC

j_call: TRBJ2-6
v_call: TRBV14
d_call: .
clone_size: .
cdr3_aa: CASSPLYSGANVLTF
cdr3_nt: TGTGCCAGCAGCCCCCTTTACTCTGGGGCCAACGTCCTGACTTTC

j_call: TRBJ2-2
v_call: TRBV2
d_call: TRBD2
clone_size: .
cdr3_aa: CASSPGTSGTNTGELFF
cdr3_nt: TGTGCCAGCAGTCCCGGGACTAGCGGAACGAACACCGGGGAGCTGTTTTTT

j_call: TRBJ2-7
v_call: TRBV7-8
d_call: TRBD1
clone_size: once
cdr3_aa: CASSLGTGRYEQYF
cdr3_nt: TGTGCCAGCAGCTTAGGGACAGGTCGCTACGAGCAGTACTTC

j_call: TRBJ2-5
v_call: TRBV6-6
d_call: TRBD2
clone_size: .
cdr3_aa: CASSSTAGGLQETQYF
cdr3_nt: TGTGCCAGCAGTTCTACCGCGGGAGGACTCCAAGAGACCCAGTACTTC

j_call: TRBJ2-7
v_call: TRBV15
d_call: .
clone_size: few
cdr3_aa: CATSGGDLPYEQYF
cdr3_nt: TGTGCCACCAGCGGCGGGGACTTACCCTACGAGCAGTACTTC

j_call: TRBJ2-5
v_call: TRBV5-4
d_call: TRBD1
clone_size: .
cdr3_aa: CASSLGTGVGETQYF
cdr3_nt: TGTGCCAGCAGCTTGGGAACAGGGGTAGGGGAGACCCAGTACTTC

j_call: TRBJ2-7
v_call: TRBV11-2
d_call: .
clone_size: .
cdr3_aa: CASSLTDYGYEQYF
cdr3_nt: TGTGCCAGCAGCTTAACCGACTACGGCTACGAGCAGTACTTC

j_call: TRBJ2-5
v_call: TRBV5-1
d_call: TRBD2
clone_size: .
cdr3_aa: CASMGIAGVQETQYF
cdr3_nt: TGCGCCAGCATGGGGATAGCGGGAGTACAAGAGACCCAGTACTTC

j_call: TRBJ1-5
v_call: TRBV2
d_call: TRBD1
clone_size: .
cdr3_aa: CASSDPGQAVQPQHF
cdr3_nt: TGTGCCAGCAGTGACCCGGGACAGGCTGTTCAGCCCCAGCATTTT

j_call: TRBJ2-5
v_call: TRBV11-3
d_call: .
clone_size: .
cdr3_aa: CASSSTRGQETQYF
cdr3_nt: TGTGCCAGCAGCTCAACCAGGGGCCAAGAGACCCAGTACTTC

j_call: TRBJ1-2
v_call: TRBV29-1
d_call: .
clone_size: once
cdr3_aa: CSVERREDYGYTF
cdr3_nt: TGCAGCGTTGAGCGCAGGGAAGACTATGGCTACACCTTC

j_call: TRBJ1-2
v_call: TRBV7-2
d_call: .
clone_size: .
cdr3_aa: CASSPYQGEDGYGYTF
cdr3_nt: TGTGCCAGCAGTCCTTATCAGGGTGAGGACGGGTATGGCTACACCTTC

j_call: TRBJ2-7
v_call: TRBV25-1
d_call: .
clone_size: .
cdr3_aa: CASESHLGASYEQYF
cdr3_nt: TGTGCCAGCGAGAGCCACCTGGGGGCGTCCTACGAGCAGTACTTC

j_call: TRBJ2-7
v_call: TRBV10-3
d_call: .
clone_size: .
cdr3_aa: CAIGRGQPCEQYF
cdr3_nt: TGTGCCATCGGGCGCGGGCAACCCTGCGAGCAGTACTTC

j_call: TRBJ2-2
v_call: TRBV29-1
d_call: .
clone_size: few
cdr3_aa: CSAHQDSGGELFF
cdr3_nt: TGCAGCGCCCACCAGGACTCCGGCGGGGAGCTGTTTTTT

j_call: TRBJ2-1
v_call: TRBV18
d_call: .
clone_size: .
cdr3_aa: CASSPPETKHEQFF
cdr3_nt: TGTGCCAGCTCACCACCGGAGACTAAGCATGAGCAGTTCTTC

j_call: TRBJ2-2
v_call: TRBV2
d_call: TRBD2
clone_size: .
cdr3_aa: CASNPGLGNTGELFF
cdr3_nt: TGTGCCAGCAATCCGGGACTAGGGAACACCGGGGAGCTGTTTTTT

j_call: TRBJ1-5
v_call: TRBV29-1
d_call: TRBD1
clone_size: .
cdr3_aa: CSVSGPGTGDQPQHF
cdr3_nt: TGCAGCGTCTCAGGTCCCGGGACAGGGGATCAGCCCCAGCATTTT

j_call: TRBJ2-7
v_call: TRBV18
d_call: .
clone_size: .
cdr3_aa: CASSNRAGPGIFHEQYF
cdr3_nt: TGTGCCAGCTCTAACAGGGCTGGCCCAGGGATTTTCCACGAGCAGTACTTC

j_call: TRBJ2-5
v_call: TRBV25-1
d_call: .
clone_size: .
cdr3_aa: CASSPRGSEETQYF
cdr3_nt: TGTGCCAGCAGTCCCCGTGGTAGCGAGGAGACCCAGTACTTC

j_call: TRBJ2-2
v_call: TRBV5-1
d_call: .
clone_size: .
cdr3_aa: CASSVTGSNTGELFF
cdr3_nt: TGCGCCAGCAGCGTAACAGGGTCGAACACCGGGGAGCTGTTTTTT

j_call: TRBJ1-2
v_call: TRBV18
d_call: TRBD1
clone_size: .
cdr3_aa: CASSLVTGGNNYGYTF
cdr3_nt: TGTGCCAGCTCGCTCGTGACAGGGGGTAACAACTATGGCTACACCTTC

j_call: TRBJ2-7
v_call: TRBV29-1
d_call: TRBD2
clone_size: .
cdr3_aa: CSGLAGDSYEQYF
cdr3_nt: TGCAGCGGACTAGCGGGAGATTCCTACGAGCAGTACTTC

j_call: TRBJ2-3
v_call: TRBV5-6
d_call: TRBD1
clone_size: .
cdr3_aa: CASSLQGTVKRTDTQYF
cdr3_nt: TGTGCCAGCAGCCTACAGGGGACAGTGAAGAGGACAGATACGCAGTATTTT

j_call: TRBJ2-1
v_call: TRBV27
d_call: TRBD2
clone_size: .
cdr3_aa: CASNPLPGLLNERFF
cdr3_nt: TGTGCCAGCAACCCCTTGCCGGGACTACTCAATGAGCGGTTCTTC

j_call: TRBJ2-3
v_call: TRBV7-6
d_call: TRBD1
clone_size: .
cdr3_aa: CASSYNRGSTDTQYF
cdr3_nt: TGTGCCAGCAGTTATAACAGGGGGAGCACAGATACGCAGTATTTT

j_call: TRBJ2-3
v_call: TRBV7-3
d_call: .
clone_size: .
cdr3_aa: CASSLSIRDTQYF
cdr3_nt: TGTGCCAGCAGCTTAAGTATCAGGGATACGCAGTATTTT

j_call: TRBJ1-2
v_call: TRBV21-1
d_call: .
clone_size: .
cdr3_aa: CASSKGGGQGEEDYGYTF
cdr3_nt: TGTGCCAGCAGCAAGGGGGGGGGACAGGGGGAGGAAGACTATGGCTACACCTTC

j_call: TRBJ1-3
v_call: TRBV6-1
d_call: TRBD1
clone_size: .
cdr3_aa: CASSRQGREGNTIYF
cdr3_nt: TGTGCCAGCAGCCGACAGGGAAGGGAAGGAAACACCATATATTTT

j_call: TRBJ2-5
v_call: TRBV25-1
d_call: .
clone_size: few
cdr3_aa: CASSAEVGEQYF
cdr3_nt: TGTGCCAGCAGTGCCGAGGTAGGTGAGCAGTACTTC

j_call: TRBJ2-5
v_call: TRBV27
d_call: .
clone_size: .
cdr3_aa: CASSLTGETQYF
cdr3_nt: TGTGCCAGCAGTCTAACCGGAGAGACCCAGTACTTC

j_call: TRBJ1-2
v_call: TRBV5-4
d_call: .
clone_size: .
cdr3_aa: CASSLTGSGGYTF
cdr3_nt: TGTGCCAGCAGCTTGACGGGGAGCGGTGGCTACACCTTC

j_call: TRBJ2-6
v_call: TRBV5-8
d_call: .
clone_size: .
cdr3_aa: CASSLVGGPGANVLTF
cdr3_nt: TGTGCCAGCAGCTTGGTCGGGGGGCCTGGGGCCAACGTCCTGACTTTC

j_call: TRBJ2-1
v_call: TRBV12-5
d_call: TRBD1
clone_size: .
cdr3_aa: CASGPTFDREFNEQFF
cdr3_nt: TGTGCTAGTGGACCAACCTTCGACAGGGAGTTCAATGAGCAGTTCTTC

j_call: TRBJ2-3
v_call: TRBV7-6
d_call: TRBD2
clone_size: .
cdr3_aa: CASSLGLAGTTDTQYF
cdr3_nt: TGTGCCAGCAGCTTGGGACTAGCGGGGACCACAGATACGCAGTATTTT

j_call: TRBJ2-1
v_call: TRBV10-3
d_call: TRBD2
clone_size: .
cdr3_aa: CAISDMESGLVYNEQFF
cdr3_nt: TGTGCCATCAGTGATATGGAAAGTGGACTAGTATACAATGAGCAGTTCTTC

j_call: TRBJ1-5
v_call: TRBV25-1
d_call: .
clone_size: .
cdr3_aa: CADSSNQPQHF
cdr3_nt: TGTGCTGACTCTAGCAATCAGCCCCAGCATTTT

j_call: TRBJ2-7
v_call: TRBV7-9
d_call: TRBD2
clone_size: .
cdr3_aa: CASSSAGGSTYEQYF
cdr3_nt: TGTGCCAGCAGCTCCGCGGGAGGGTCTACCTACGAGCAGTACTTC

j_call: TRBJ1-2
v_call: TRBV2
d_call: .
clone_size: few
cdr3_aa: CASSEREGYGYTF
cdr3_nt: TGTGCCAGCAGTGAAAGGGAGGGCTATGGCTACACCTTC

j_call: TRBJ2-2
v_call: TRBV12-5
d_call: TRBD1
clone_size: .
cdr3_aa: CASGLSTGGLLLLGGELFF
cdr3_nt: TGTGCTAGTGGTTTGTCGACAGGGGGCCTTCTTCTTTTGGGCGGGGAGCTGTTTTTT

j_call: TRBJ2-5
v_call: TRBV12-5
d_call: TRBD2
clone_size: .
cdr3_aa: CASGLVRDGTSGRATQYF
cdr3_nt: TGTGCTAGTGGTTTGGTACGGGACGGGACTAGCGGGAGGGCAACCCAGTACTTC

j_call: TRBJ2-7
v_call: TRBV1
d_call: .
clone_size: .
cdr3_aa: CTSSQDPTSGRNYEQYF
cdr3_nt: TGCACCAGCAGCCAGGACCCTACTAGCGGGAGGAATTACGAGCAGTACTTC

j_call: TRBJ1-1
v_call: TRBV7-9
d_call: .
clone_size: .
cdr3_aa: CSSSLRGGEWTEAFF
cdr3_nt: TGTTCCAGCAGCCTGAGGGGGGGGGAGTGGACTGAAGCTTTCTTT

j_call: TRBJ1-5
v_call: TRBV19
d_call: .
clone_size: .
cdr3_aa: CATSPGRETKAGNQPQHF
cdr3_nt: TGTGCCACAAGCCCGGGAAGAGAAACTAAGGCCGGCAATCAGCCCCAGCATTTT

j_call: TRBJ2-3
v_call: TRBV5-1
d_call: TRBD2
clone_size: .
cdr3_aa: CASRTWLAGGDTQYF
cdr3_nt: TGCGCCAGCAGAACTTGGCTAGCGGGGGGAGATACGCAGTATTTT